The text below deals with one TCR beta chain. Its antigen is not known. The CDR3 sequence is 12 residues long. V lost 1 base to trimming and J lost 4 bases, with 7 bases between them. In germline, CDR1 is SQVTM, CDR2 ANQGSEA. The time point here: newly diagnosed, previously untreated cHL patient sample. This sample was taken from a study of PD-1 blockade in classical Hodgkin lymphoma. Method: immunoSEQ multiplex PCR; TCRdb's copy keeps in-frame clones and lacks some. The sample consists of fewer than 90,000 clones, over 90% of them appearing once. Study-wide results and caveats: The study reported lower baseline TCR diversity in newly diagnosed patients than in healthy donors.

The specimen sequenced was peripheral blood mononuclear cells (PBMCs). The source of this sequence is a human donor with classical Hodgkin lymphoma. This rearrangement joins TRBV29-1 to TRBJ1-2, with D tentatively TRBD1 (5 bases). CDR3 sequence: CSVEGGSYGYTF. CDR3 in DNA: TGCAGCGTTGAAGGGGGCAGCTATGGCTACACCTTC.